Here is one T cell receptor (beta chain) with its context. What it binds is not known. The data originate from a study of T cell responses to AZD1222 COVID-19 vaccine. Study background: Second-dose timings of about 4 or about 12 weeks were pooled. Regarding the study as a whole: As reported, nearly half of all spike-specific TCRs target variant regions that are unmutated. At study baseline, merely six AZD1222 recipients were seropositive.

The assay was immunoSEQ multiplex PCR, and TCRdb's table has in-frame clones only and misses some. The data show over 130,000 clones, 94% seen once. This sequence was found in an adult in good health. The material sequenced was peripheral blood, taken on day 0 of AZD1222 vaccination.

In DNA form, the CDR3 reads TGCGCCAGCAGCTCGTCGGGACAGGGGAAAAACATTCAGTACTTC. This encodes CASSSSGQGKNIQYF. The genes are TRBV5-1 and TRBJ2-4; 10 bases map to TRBD1. With 3 bases clipped from V and 4 bases from J, the junction kept 4 bases outside the gene matches. The CDR3 contains 15 residues. The germline CDR1 and CDR2 sequences are SGHRS and YFSETQ. Supplemented by reference TRBV5-1 and TRBJ2-4, the full variable domain reads KAGVTQTPRYLIKTRGQQVTLSCSPISGHRSVSWYQQTPGQGLQFLFEYFSETQRNKGNFPGRFSGRQFSNSRSEMNVSTLELGDSALYLCASSSSGQGKNIQYFGAGTRLSVL.